These T cell receptor beta chains were read from a single sample in a study of T-cell reconstitution after alpha-beta-depleted transplantation in children. MiXCR, run by TCRdb on the PCR reads, gives a single entry per CDR3 protein. The sample gives about 980,000 distinct CDR3 sequences, around 30% of which show up once; under 30% is in the top ten. Sequenced material: PBMCs, mostly from graft donor cells, taken 360 days after TCRalphabeta/CD19-depleted stem cell transplant. The receptor set was obtained from a boy under two years old who had a stem cell transplant for SCID, so the T cells may come from the graft donor. CDR3s include the opening cysteine and the closing phenylalanine or tryptophan. D genes are given only for firm matches. Not all rows give a size; the values are once, few, many and, for expanded clones, a class.

TRBV28	many	TRBJ2-7	NA	12	CAASRGTYEQYF	TGTGCCGCAAGCCGGGGAACCTACGAGCAGTACTTC
TRBV7-9	few	TRBJ1-2	NA	13	CASSPTGFYGYTF	TGTGCCAGCAGCCCCACAGGGTTTTATGGCTACACCTTC
TRBV28	few	TRBJ2-7	NA	16	CASSPGTVYPPYEQYF	TGTGCCAGCAGCCCGGGGACGGTTTATCCCCCCTACGAGCAGTACTTC
TRBV10-3	NA	TRBJ2-7	NA	16	CAISEGGERSSYEQYF	TGTGCCATCAGTGAAGGGGGGGAACGTTCGTCCTACGAGCAGTACTTC
TRBV7-2	NA	TRBJ1-1	NA	14	CASSLADGVAEAFF	TGTGCCAGCAGCTTAGCGGATGGGGTCGCTGAAGCTTTCTTT
TRBV9	many	TRBJ2-1	TRBD1	14	CASSRQGSYNEQFF	TGTGCCAGCAGCCGACAGGGGTCCTACAATGAGCAGTTCTTC
TRBV6-1	NA	TRBJ2-5	NA	15	CASRATPGVQETQYF	TGTGCCAGCAGAGCTACCCCCGGGGTCCAAGAGACCCAGTACTTC
TRBV5-1	NA	TRBJ2-3	NA	15	CASSFRAASTDTQYF	TGCGCCAGCTCCTTCCGGGCGGCTAGCACAGATACGCAGTATTTT
TRBV5-1	few	TRBJ1-2	NA	13	CASSLVAPEGYTF	TGCGCCAGCAGCTTGGTGGCCCCCGAGGGCTACACCTTC
TRBV12-3/TRBV12-4	NA	TRBJ2-3	TRBD2	16	CASSFGWGGRTDTQYF	TGTGCCAGCAGTTTTGGGTGGGGGGGTAGGACAGATACGCAGTATTTT
TRBV28	NA	TRBJ2-7	NA	14	CASTLGTHGYEQYF	TGTGCCAGCACCCTAGGGACTCACGGCTACGAGCAGTACTTC
TRBV28	NA	TRBJ2-6	NA	15	CASSLWGAWANVLTF	TGTGCCAGCAGTTTATGGGGGGCCTGGGCCAACGTCCTGACTTTC
TRBV10-3	few	TRBJ2-7	TRBD1	15	CAISDTDRGTYEQYF	TGTGCCATCAGTGACACGGACAGGGGAACCTACGAGCAGTACTTC
TRBV3-1	NA	TRBJ2-7	NA	17	CASSQDFLGDSAYEQYF	TGTGCCAGCAGCCAAGACTTTCTAGGAGACAGCGCCTACGAGCAGTACTTC
TRBV6-2/TRBV6-3	NA	TRBJ2-2	NA	14	CASSFYRNTGELFF	TGTGCCAGCAGTTTTTACAGGAACACCGGGGAGCTGTTTTTT
TRBV10-3	few	TRBJ2-1	TRBD2	15	CAIKGGTSGVDEQFF	TGTGCCATCAAGGGGGGGACTAGCGGGGTCGATGAGCAGTTCTTC
TRBV7-6	NA	TRBJ2-5	TRBD1	16	CASSWWEAGGAETQYF	TGTGCCAGCAGCTGGTGGGAGGCAGGGGGCGCCGAGACCCAGTACTTC
TRBV20-1	NA	TRBJ2-7	NA	13	CSASLRALYEQYF	TGCAGTGCTAGTCTCAGGGCTCTCTACGAGCAGTACTTC
TRBV20-1	few	TRBJ2-7	TRBD1	15	CSASLPGQDRAEQYF	TGCAGTGCTAGCCTCCCGGGACAGGATAGGGCCGAGCAGTACTTC
TRBV10-3	few	TRBJ2-7	TRBD1	14	CAISSPDRGYEQYF	TGTGCCATCAGTTCCCCGGACAGGGGCTACGAGCAGTACTTC
TRBV27	NA	TRBJ2-1	NA	14	CASSLWAPRNEQFF	TGTGCCAGCAGTTTATGGGCGCCCCGCAATGAGCAGTTCTTC
TRBV12-3/TRBV12-4	few	TRBJ2-7	NA	13	CASRSSGSYEQYF	TGTGCCAGCAGGTCATCGGGCTCCTACGAGCAGTACTTC
TRBV7-9	NA	TRBJ2-7	TRBD1	17	CASSLAVLDRSFYEQYF	TGTGCCAGCAGCTTAGCGGTTTTGGACAGGTCCTTCTACGAGCAGTACTTC
TRBV5-6	NA	TRBJ2-2	TRBD1	16	CASSLLQGRNTGELFF	TGTGCCAGCAGCTTGCTACAGGGGCGGAACACCGGGGAGCTGTTTTTT
TRBV7-2	NA	TRBJ2-2	TRBD2	15	CASSLVSGGPWGLFF	TGTGCCAGCAGCTTAGTTAGCGGGGGCCCATGGGGGCTGTTTTTT
TRBV20-1	few	TRBJ1-2	NA	12	CSASAPDYGYTF	TGCAGTGCTAGTGCCCCGGACTATGGCTACACCTTC
TRBV12-3/TRBV12-4	NA	TRBJ2-3	TRBD1	18	CASSRPGTGPGGWDTQYF	TGTGCCAGCAGCCGTCCCGGGACAGGTCCAGGGGGTTGGGATACGCAGTATTTT
TRBV5-5	NA	TRBJ2-3	NA	13	CASSFIGKDTQYF	TGTGCCAGCAGCTTCATCGGCAAAGATACGCAGTATTTT
TRBV5-1	NA	TRBJ2-1	NA	15	CASSFRRAGSYEQFF	TGCGCCAGCAGCTTCCGCAGGGCGGGCTCATATGAGCAGTTCTTC
TRBV2	NA	TRBJ1-3	NA	12	CASGSSGNTIYF	TGTGCCAGCGGCAGCTCTGGAAACACCATATATTTT
TRBV20-1	many	TRBJ1-1	NA	13	CSARESSETEAFF	TGCAGTGCTAGAGAGTCATCGGAGACTGAAGCTTTCTTT
TRBV6-1	NA	TRBJ1-1	TRBD1	13	CASRHRGSAEAFF	TGTGCCAGCAGGCACAGGGGATCCGCTGAAGCTTTCTTT
TRBV29-1	NA	TRBJ2-3	NA	12	CSVAPDADTQYF	TGCAGCGTTGCCCCTGACGCGGATACGCAGTATTTT
TRBV29-1	few	TRBJ2-1	TRBD1	14	CSVRWDRFYNEQFF	TGCAGCGTCCGTTGGGACAGGTTTTACAATGAGCAGTTCTTC
TRBV10-1	few	TRBJ2-2	NA	19	CASSVRNPRQSANTGELFF	TGCGCCAGCAGTGTGAGAAATCCGAGACAGAGTGCGAACACCGGGGAGCTGTTTTTT
TRBV5-1	NA	TRBJ2-1	TRBD2	16	CASSPTPSGGANEQFF	TGCGCCAGCAGCCCAACTCCTAGCGGGGGTGCCAATGAGCAGTTCTTC
TRBV6-2/TRBV6-3	once	TRBJ1-5	NA	12	CATRRVNQPQHF	TGTGCCACCCGCAGGGTCAATCAGCCCCAGCATTTT
TRBV27	many	TRBJ2-3	TRBD2	17	CASSLSGGGYFTDTQYF	TGTGCCAGCAGTTTATCCGGCGGGGGGTACTTCACAGATACGCAGTATTTT
TRBV6-5	once	TRBJ2-5	TRBD1	14	CASSYGTGLRTQYF	TGTGCCAGCAGTTACGGGACAGGGCTACGGACCCAGTACTTC
TRBV6-5	few	TRBJ2-6	NA	18	CASSYSGSHPSGANVLTF	TGTGCCAGCAGTTACTCAGGCTCGCACCCTTCTGGGGCCAACGTCCTGACTTTC
TRBV5-1	NA	TRBJ2-7	TRBD1	14	CASSFYRGYYEQYF	TGCGCCAGCAGCTTTTACAGGGGGTACTACGAGCAGTACTTC
TRBV2	few	TRBJ2-5	NA	12	CASTEGPTTQYF	TGTGCCAGCACGGAGGGTCCGACGACCCAGTACTTC
TRBV4-2	NA	TRBJ1-2	NA	14	CASSQGRTAYGYTF	TGTGCCAGCAGCCAAGGTCGGACAGCCTATGGCTACACCTTC
TRBV11-2	many	TRBJ2-1	NA	13	CASRQRGGNEQFF	TGTGCCAGCAGGCAACGAGGGGGCAATGAGCAGTTCTTC
TRBV5-6	NA	TRBJ1-1	NA	15	CASSLAQGINTEAFF	TGTGCCAGCAGCCTGGCGCAGGGGATTAACACTGAAGCTTTCTTT
TRBV7-3	NA	TRBJ2-1	NA	15	CASSSDGGVYNEQFF	TGTGCCAGCAGCTCCGACGGCGGGGTGTACAATGAGCAGTTCTTC
TRBV28	few	TRBJ2-7	NA	16	CASSLGARMLTYEQYF	TGTGCCAGCAGTTTAGGGGCTCGGATGCTAACCTACGAGCAGTACTTC
TRBV12-3/TRBV12-4	few	TRBJ2-1	TRBD1	12	CASSLPPGQVVF	TGTGCCAGCAGTTTACCCCCGGGACAGGTAGTTTTC
TRBV5-1	NA	TRBJ1-1	TRBD1	15	CASSLAGGGVLAAFF	TGCGCCAGCAGCTTGGCAGGGGGAGGCGTTCTTGCAGCTTTCTTT
TRBV29-1	few	TRBJ1-1	TRBD1	13	CSVETGLLSRAFF	TGCAGCGTTGAGACAGGGCTTTTATCTCGAGCTTTCTTT
TRBV6-5	few	TRBJ1-2	NA	15	CASSYMSREVDGYTF	TGTGCCAGCAGTTACATGAGCAGGGAGGTGGATGGCTACACCTTC